Described below is a single T cell receptor (beta chain) sequence and its context. Its antigen is currently unknown. These data belong to a study of T cell responses to AZD1222 COVID-19 vaccine. The study's findings and limits: Baseline antibody screening turned up just a handful of seropositive AZD1222 recipients. Possibly, clonal diversity was underestimated; donors were largely white British and included more females. Spike-specific TCR breadth rose after two AZD1222 doses, and depth rose as well.

This CDR3 spans 13 amino acids. Germline V lookup: CDR1 SGHDT, CDR2 YYEEEE. The V end lost 3 bases, the J end lost 4 bases, and 8 bases lay between the germline ends. Measured with immunoSEQ multiplex PCR; TCRdb has only the in-frame clones, and not every one. The sample gives about 140,000 clones, approximately 90% of which show up once; about 4.1% is in the top ten. The V and J genes are TRBV5-6 and TRBJ1-5; no clear D. The clonotype originates from an adult who received the AZD1222 COVID-19 vaccine. Sample: peripheral blood, taken 28 days after the second AZD1222 dose. The CDR3: CASSWRENQPQHF. The CDR3 DNA is TGTGCCAGCAGCTGGCGAGAGAATCAGCCCCAGCATTTT. Full variable domain (outside the CDR3, taken from reference TRBV5-6 and TRBJ1-5): DAGVTQSPTHLIKTRGQQVTLRCSPKSGHDTVSWYQQALGQGPQFIFQYYEEEERQRGNFPDRFSGHQFPNYSSELNVNALLLGDSALYLCASSWRENQPQHFGDGTRLSIL.